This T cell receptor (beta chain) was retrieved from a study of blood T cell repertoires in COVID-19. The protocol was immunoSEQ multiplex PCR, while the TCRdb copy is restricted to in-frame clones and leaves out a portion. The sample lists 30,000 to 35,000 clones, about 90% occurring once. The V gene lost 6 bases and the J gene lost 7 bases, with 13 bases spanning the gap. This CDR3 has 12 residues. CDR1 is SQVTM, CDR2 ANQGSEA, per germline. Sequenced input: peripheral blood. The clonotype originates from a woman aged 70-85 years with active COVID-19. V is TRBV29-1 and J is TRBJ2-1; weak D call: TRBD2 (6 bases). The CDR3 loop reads CSVVLAANEQFF. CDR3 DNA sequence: TGCAGCGTGGTACTAGCTGCGAATGAGCAGTTCTTC.